These T cell receptor beta chains were read from a single sample in a study of Graves' ophthalmopathy and Graves' hyperthyroidism. MiXCR was run by TCRdb on the multiplex PCR reads, yielding one entry per CDR3 protein. The profile covers roughly 400,000 distinct CDR3 sequences, with over 15% appearing a single time and approximately 7% taken by the ten largest. Sequenced input: peripheral blood. These receptors were taken from a woman between 18 and 30 years old with stable Graves' hyperthyroidism. Both conserved end residues are part of each CDR3. Each record gives: J gene, V gene, D gene, clone size, CDR3 DNA, CDR3 protein. D genes are given only for firm matches. The size field is filled for only some rows; it gives once, few, many or a size class.

TRBJ1-2 | TRBV6-1 | . | . | TGTGCCAGCTACTTCGTGATGAGTGGCTACACCTTC | CASYFVMSGYTF
TRBJ2-6 | TRBV12-3/TRBV12-4 | TRBD1 | . | TGTGCCAGCACCCGGGACAGGGGGCGAAATGGGGCCAACGTCCTGACTTTC | CASTRDRGRNGANVLTF
TRBJ1-5 | TRBV6-9 | . | many | TGTGCCAGCAGTTATGGAGGGACGTGCTCTGATAGCAATCAGCCCCAGCATTTT | CASSYGGTCSDSNQPQHF
TRBJ1-2 | TRBV14 | TRBD1 | many | TGTGCCAGCAGCAACCGGGACAGGGTCGATGGCTACACCTTC | CASSNRDRVDGYTF
TRBJ1-5 | TRBV10-3 | . | few | TGTGCCATCAGTGAGTCTCAGGTCGGCAATCAGCCCCAGCATTTT | CAISESQVGNQPQHF
TRBJ1-5 | TRBV6-5 | TRBD1 | . | TGTGCCAGCAGTTCCGGGACAGGGCATCCTCAGCCCCAGCATTTT | CASSSGTGHPQPQHF
TRBJ1-2 | TRBV7-2 | . | . | TGTGCCAGCACCCTCCAGGGGTTCTATGGCTACACCTTC | CASTLQGFYGYTF
TRBJ2-7 | TRBV20-1 | TRBD1 | many | TGCAGTGCTAGTCACCCAACAGGGGGGATCTCCTACGAGCAGTACTTC | CSASHPTGGISYEQYF
TRBJ2-2 | TRBV12-3/TRBV12-4 | TRBD2 | . | TGTGCCAGCAGTCCCCTTCAGGGAGGGACCGGGGAGCTGTTTTTT | CASSPLQGGTGELFF
TRBJ1-5 | TRBV6-1 | . | many | TGTGCCAGCAGTGAACGGGACACCAGGGCCCATCAGCCCCAGCATTTT | CASSERDTRAHQPQHF
TRBJ1-1 | TRBV5-1 | TRBD1 | few | TGCGCCAGCAGCTTGGACCCGGGACAGTTGAACACTGAAGCTTTCTTT | CASSLDPGQLNTEAFF
TRBJ1-2 | TRBV7-9 | TRBD1 | many | TGTGCCAGCAGCAAAGGGACAGGGGAGGCTAACTATGGCTACACCTTC | CASSKGTGEANYGYTF
TRBJ2-5 | TRBV27 | TRBD1 | . | TGTGCCAGCAGTTTATCAAGACAGGGGGAGACCCAGTACTTC | CASSLSRQGETQYF
TRBJ1-2 | TRBV20-1 | . | many | TGCAGTGCTCGATCGACGTTTCCTAACTATGGCTACACCTTC | CSARSTFPNYGYTF
TRBJ2-7 | TRBV13 | TRBD1 | many | TGTGCCAGCAGCCGAAGGACAGGGGCTAGCGGCTACGAGCAGTACTTC | CASSRRTGASGYEQYF
TRBJ1-2 | TRBV2 | TRBD1 | many | TGTGCCAGCAGGGACAGGGGGAGTGCTAACTATGGCTACACCTTC | CASRDRGSANYGYTF
TRBJ1-1 | TRBV6-1 | . | . | TGTGCCAGCAGTAGACATAAAAAGGGATGGGGCACTGAAACTTTCTTT | CASSRHKKGWGTETFF
TRBJ2-4 | TRBV7-9 | . | . | TGTGCCAGCAGCGTAACCAGGGGACTAGCCAAAAACATTCAGTACTTC | CASSVTRGLAKNIQYF
TRBJ2-3 | TRBV24-1 | . | few | TGTGCCACCAGTGGTCTGGACTTAACAGATACGCAGTATTTT | CATSGLDLTDTQYF
TRBJ1-5 | TRBV6-1 | TRBD1 | . | TGTGCCAGCAGTGATGACGGGCCGGGACAGAGCAATCAGCCCCAGCATTTT | CASSDDGPGQSNQPQHF
TRBJ2-7 | TRBV7-2 | TRBD2 | few | TGTGCCAGCAGCTGGGGCGGGGGGGCGGACGAGCAGTACTTC | CASSWGGGADEQYF
TRBJ1-5 | TRBV6-5 | . | many | TGTGCCAGCAGTTACCCCCCCACAGATAATAGCAATCAGCCCCAGCATTTT | CASSYPPTDNSNQPQHF
TRBJ2-2 | TRBV2 | . | few | TGTGCCACCAGTTGGACAGCTAACACCGGGGAGCTGTTTTTT | CATSWTANTGELFF
TRBJ2-7 | TRBV27 | TRBD2 | many | TGTGCCAGCAGGGGGACTACCAGCTCCTACGAGCAGTACTTC | CASRGTTSSYEQYF
TRBJ2-5 | TRBV28 | TRBD1 | many | TGTGCCAGCAGTCATCGGGACAGGGGTACAAAGACCCAGTACTTC | CASSHRDRGTKTQYF
TRBJ2-7 | TRBV6-5 | . | many | TGTGCCAGCAGTTACGGGCAGGGGGGACCCCTCTACGAGCAGTACTTC | CASSYGQGGPLYEQYF
TRBJ2-2 | TRBV28 | TRBD2 | many | TGTGCCAGCAGTTTGTGGGCCCCCTCCCTAGGTAGCGGGGGGGCGAACACCGGGGAGCTGTTTTTT | CASSLWAPSLGSGGANTGELFF
TRBJ1-1 | TRBV19 | TRBD1 | . | TGTGCCAGTAGTAAATACAGGGGTCGAGCTGAAGCTTTCTTT | CASSKYRGRAEAFF
TRBJ1-5 | TRBV12-3/TRBV12-4 | . | many | TGTGCCAGCACCGGCCGGAATCAGCCCCAGCATTTT | CASTGRNQPQHF
TRBJ1-1 | TRBV20-1 | TRBD1 | many | TGCAGTGCTAGAGGAAGCATTCCGGGGACAGGGGGGGACACTGAAGCTTTCTTT | CSARGSIPGTGGDTEAFF
TRBJ1-1 | TRBV6-1 | . | . | TGTGCCAGCAGTAGAAGGACTCCCAACACTGAAGCTTTCTTT | CASSRRTPNTEAFF
TRBJ2-5 | TRBV5-1 | TRBD1 | . | TGCGCCAGCAGCTACAGGGGGCGCAAAGAGACCCAGTACTTC | CASSYRGRKETQYF
TRBJ1-5 | TRBV19 | . | many | TGTGCCAGTAGTATTGAGGGCAATCAGCCCCAGCATTTT | CASSIEGNQPQHF
TRBJ2-6 | TRBV19 | . | many | TGTGCCAGTAGTATCGCAGGGCTTGCTGGGGCCAACGTCCTGACTTTC | CASSIAGLAGANVLTF
TRBJ1-2 | TRBV2 | . | many | TGTGCCAGCCTCTATGACAGGCTCTATGGCTACACCTTC | CASLYDRLYGYTF
TRBJ2-5 | TRBV13 | TRBD2 | many | TGTGCCAGCAGCTTCGGGCTAGCGGGGGGCCCCCCGTACCAAGAGACCCAGTACTTC | CASSFGLAGGPPYQETQYF
TRBJ1-1 | TRBV18 | . | many | TGTGCCAGCTCACCCGAGCCAATAATGAACACTGAAGCTTTCTTT | CASSPEPIMNTEAFF
TRBJ1-1 | TRBV11-2 | . | many | TGTGCCAGCAGCTTACTTCAGGGGCGAGCAGGGACTGAAGCTTTCTTT | CASSLLQGRAGTEAFF
TRBJ2-7 | TRBV18 | . | many | TGTGCCAGCTCACCGGAAGGGGCCGAGCAGTACTTC | CASSPEGAEQYF
TRBJ2-2 | TRBV7-6 | TRBD2 | . | TGTGCCAGCAGCTTAGCGTCCCTAGCGGGGGCCAACACCGGGGAGCTGTTTTTT | CASSLASLAGANTGELFF
TRBJ2-7 | TRBV5-1 | TRBD1 | many | TGCGCCAGTTCGGACAGGGAGTACGAGCAGTACTTC | CASSDREYEQYF
TRBJ2-5 | TRBV2 | . | many | TGTGCCAGCAGTCCTTGGGAGACCCAGTACTTC | CASSPWETQYF
TRBJ2-7 | TRBV5-1 | TRBD1 | . | TGCGCCAGCAGCCCGGGACAGGGACCCGAGAGGCAGTACTTC | CASSPGQGPERQYF
TRBJ1-1 | TRBV2 | . | many | TGTGCCAGCAGCTTATTATCTGGGGCTTTCTTT | CASSLLSGAFF